This T cell receptor beta chain was sequenced in a study of control samples from healthy donors and cancer patients (dated by TCRdb to 2020 to 2021). The protocol used for the library was the immunoSEQ multiplex PCR assay. In its TCRdb copy, this immuneACCESS table keeps in-frame sequences only and misses some clones. Where compared with another copy, unresolved V genes explain less than half of these, and the others have no known cause. The table for this sample lists 100,000 to 150,000 clones; around nine tenths of them were counted only once. Roughly 3.2% of the sample rests with the top ten. Based on the germline V gene (reference sequence), the CDR1 and CDR2 sequences are SGHNT and YYREEE. From the cysteine through the phenylalanine, the CDR3 covers 14 amino acids. Only the CDR3 DNA is retained, 42 bases long and in frame from the first base. Trimming at the junction amounts to 0 bases on V and 5 bases on J, and the germline ends lie 11 bases apart.

As for this clone: The clone's antigen remains unknown. The record has no base qualities; no much larger clone is one base away.

The chain uses TRBV5-4 and TRBJ2-5; the D gene lacks a confident call. The origin of this receptor is a man over 45 in good health. Sequencing input: blood. Here is the DNA: TGTGCCAGCAGCTTGGACTCCAACGAGGAGACCCAGTACTTC. The encoded protein is CASSLDSNEETQYF.